These 10 T cell receptor beta chains originate from one sample sequenced in a study of glioma-infiltrating T cells after dendritic cell vaccination. As to time point: after dendritic cell vaccination, including at tumor progression/relapse. Only in-frame clones appear in the TCRdb table, and some are missing; sequencing was by immunoSEQ multiplex PCR. This table holds 75,000 to 95,000 clones, roughly 84% found once. The source material was blood, sampled after dendritic cell vaccination. These TCRs come from a human donor with glioblastoma.

This clone was seen a handful of times. V is TRBV5-6 and J is TRBJ2-3; 10 positions agree with TRBD2. V lost 7 bases and J lost 0; bases outside the gene matches: 5. Per germline, CDR1 SGHDT and CDR2 YYEEEE. CDR3 length: 15 residues. The CDR3 bases are TGTGCCAGCCGGAAGCGGGGGGGAAGCACAGATACGCAGTATTTT. Its protein is CASRKRGGSTDTQYF.

The V gene is TRBV6-4, the J gene TRBJ2-7; D unresolved. The V gene lost 5 bases and the J gene lost 5 bases, with 13 bases spanning the gap. Germline V gene sequence: CDR1 MRHNA, CDR2 SNTAGT. The CDR3 totals 13 residues. The CDR3 sequence is CASSRGEQHEQYF. In DNA, the CDR3 is TGTGCCAGCAGTCGAGGTGAGCAGCACGAGCAGTACTTC.

In the case of this clone: The junction differs from germline at one of its ends, possibly a read error. The rearrangement uses TRBV20-1 and TRBJ1-2; D perhaps matches TRBD1 (5 bases). The CDR3 loop spans 10 amino acids. Germline CDR1 reads DFQATT; CDR2 reads SNEGSKA (reference sequence). Written as DNA, the CDR3 is TGCAGTGCTAGCGATATCGGACAAAACTTC. Amino acid sequence: CSASDIGQNF.

This clone was observed a single time. The V call is TRBV7-2, the J call TRBJ2-1; 9 nucleotides match TRBD2. Trimming at V came to 4 bases and at J to 7 bases, leaving 11 bases not matched to a gene. There are 16 residues in the CDR3. Germline V lookup: CDR1 SGHTA, CDR2 FQGNSA. CDR3 region: CASSYQFAGGENEQFF. CDR3 bases: TGTGCCAGCAGCTATCAATTCGCGGGAGGGGAAAATGAGCAGTTCTTC.

The chain uses TRBV6-5 and TRBJ1-4; a possible D gene is TRBD1 (6 bases). Germline values: CDR1 MNHEY, CDR2 SVGAGI. This CDR3 spans 13 amino acids. The V gene lost 7 bases and the J gene lost 11 bases, with 17 bases spanning the gap. CDR3 amino acids: CASKRGDNAKLFF. CDR3 nucleotide sequence: TGTGCCAGCAAACGGGGGGACAACGCGAAACTGTTTTTT.

CDR3 loop: CASTPRLLAGGQTGELFF. The CDR3 bases are TGTGCCAGCACCCCTCGCCTACTAGCGGGGGGCCAAACCGGGGAGCTGTTTTTT. The rearrangement uses TRBV9 and TRBJ2-2; 12 bases match TRBD2. CDR3 length: 18 residues. Unmatched junction bases numbered 14, after V lost 6 bases and J lost 5 bases. Germline-derived CDR1 and CDR2 are SGDLS and YYNGEE.

The chain combines TRBV19 with TRBJ2-1; perhaps TRBD2 as D (5 bases). Looked up from germline, CDR1 is LNHDA and CDR2 is SQIVND (reference sequence). V lost 1 base and J lost 6, with 13 bases in between. CDR3 size: 15 residues. CDR3 in amino acids: CASSIGLADLNEQFF. The CDR3 DNA reads TGTGCCAGTAGTATAGGCCTAGCAGATCTCAATGAGCAGTTCTTC.

The rearrangement links TRBV9 to TRBJ2-3; D is possibly TRBD2 (5 bases). Trimming removed 0 bases from V and 0 bases from J, with 14 bases in between. CDR3 length equals 17 residues. Germline values: CDR1 SGDLS, CDR2 YYNGEE. The CDR3 DNA reads TGTGCCAGCAGCGTAGCTACTGGAGCGGTAAGCACAGATACGCAGTATTTT. Encoded protein: CASSVATGAVSTDTQYF. The full variable domain, rest sourced from reference TRBV9 and TRBJ2-3, is DSGVTQTPKHLITATGQRVTLRCSPRSGDLSVYWYQQSLDQGLQFLIQYYNGEERAKGNILERFSAQQFPDLHSELNLSSLELGDSALYFCASSVATGAVSTDTQYFGPGTRLTVL.

The genes are TRBV7-2 and TRBJ2-5; 9 nucleotides match TRBD2. The CDR3 runs 18 residues. Trimming at V came to 6 bases and at J to 5 bases, leaving 19 bases not matched to a gene. CDR1 is SGHTA, CDR2 FQGNSA, per germline. CDR3 in DNA: TGTGCCAGCAGTAAGGGCTTATCGGCGGGAGGGCCGGAGGAGACCCAGTACTTC. The encoded protein is CASSKGLSAGGPEETQYF.

This sequence joins TRBV7-9 and TRBJ2-3; D perhaps matches TRBD2 (6 bases). Trimming took 5 bases from V and 1 from J, leaving 13 bases between them. Germline loops: CDR1 SEHNR, CDR2 FQNEAQ (reference sequence). The CDR3 sequence is 15 residues long. CDR3 sequence: CASSHGGPGTDTQYF. In nucleotides, the CDR3 is TGTGCCAGCAGCCACGGAGGGCCCGGCACAGATACGCAGTATTTT.